This T cell receptor beta chain derives from a study of blood T cell repertoires in COVID-19. V was clipped by 5 bases and J by 9 bases; unmatched bases: 10. Germline V gives CDR1 MDHEN, CDR2 SYDVKM. This CDR3 region has 15 residues. Profiling relied on immunoSEQ multiplex PCR, and the TCRdb table lists in-frame clones only, not all of them. The table records 150,000 to 200,000 clones, approximately 90% of them present only once. The chain links TRBV28 to TRBJ1-6, with TRBD1 matching 7 bases. This TCR came from a woman in her late teens or twenties who had recovered from COVID-19. Sequenced material: PBMCs or T cells enriched from blood (not recorded which). The CDR3 sequence: CASSQIDRDGSPLHF. CDR3 nucleotide sequence: TGTGCCAGCAGTCAAATCGACAGGGATGGTTCACCCCTCCACTTT.